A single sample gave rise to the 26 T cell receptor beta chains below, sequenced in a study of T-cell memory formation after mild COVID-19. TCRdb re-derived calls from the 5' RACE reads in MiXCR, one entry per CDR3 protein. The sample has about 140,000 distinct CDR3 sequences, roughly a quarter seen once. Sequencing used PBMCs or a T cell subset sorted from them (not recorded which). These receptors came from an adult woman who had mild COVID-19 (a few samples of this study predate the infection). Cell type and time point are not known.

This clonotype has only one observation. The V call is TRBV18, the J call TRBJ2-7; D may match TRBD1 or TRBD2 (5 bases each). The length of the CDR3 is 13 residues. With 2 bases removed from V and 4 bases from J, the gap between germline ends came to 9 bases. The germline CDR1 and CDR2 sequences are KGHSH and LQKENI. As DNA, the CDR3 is TGTGCCAGCTCACCAAAGGGACCATACGAGCAGTACTTC. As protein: CASSPKGPYEQYF.

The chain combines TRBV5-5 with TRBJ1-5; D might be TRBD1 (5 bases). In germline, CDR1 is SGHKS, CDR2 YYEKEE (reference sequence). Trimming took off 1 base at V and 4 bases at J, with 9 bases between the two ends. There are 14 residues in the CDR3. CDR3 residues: CASSLWTSNQPQHF. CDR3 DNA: TGTGCCAGCAGCTTGTGGACATCGAATCAGCCCCAGCATTTT.

The CDR3 spells CATSGPRLAGELFF. CDR3 in DNA: TGTGCCACCAGTGGACCCCGGTTGGCCGGGGAGCTGTTTTTT. The gene calls are TRBV24-1 and TRBJ2-2, with D hard to call. CDR1 and CDR2 (germline): KGHDR, SFDVKD. The CDR3 contains 14 residues. V lost 5 bases, J lost 6 bases, and 12 bases lay in between.

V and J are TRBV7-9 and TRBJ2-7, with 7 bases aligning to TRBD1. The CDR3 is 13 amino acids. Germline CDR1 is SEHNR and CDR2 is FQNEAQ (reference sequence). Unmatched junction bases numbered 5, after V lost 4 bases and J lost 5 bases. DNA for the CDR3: TGTGCCAGCAGCTACCAAACAGGGGACGAGCAGTACTTC. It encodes CASSYQTGDEQYF.

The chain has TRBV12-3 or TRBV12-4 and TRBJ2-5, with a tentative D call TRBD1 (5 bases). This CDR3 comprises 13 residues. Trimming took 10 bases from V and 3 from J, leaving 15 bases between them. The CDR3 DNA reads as TGTGCCACCCGCACCGAGACAGAAGAGACCCAGTACTTC. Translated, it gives CATRTETEETQYF.

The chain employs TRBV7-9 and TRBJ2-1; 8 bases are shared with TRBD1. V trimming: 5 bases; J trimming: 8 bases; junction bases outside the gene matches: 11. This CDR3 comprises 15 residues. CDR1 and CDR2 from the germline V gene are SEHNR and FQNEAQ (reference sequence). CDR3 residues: CASSTLGTGLDEQFF. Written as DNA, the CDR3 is TGTGCCAGCAGCACGCTCGGGACAGGCTTGGATGAGCAGTTCTTC.

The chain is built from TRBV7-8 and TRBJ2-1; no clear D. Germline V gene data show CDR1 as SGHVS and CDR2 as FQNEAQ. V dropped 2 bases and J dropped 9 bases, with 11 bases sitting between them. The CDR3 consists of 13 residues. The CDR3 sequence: CASSLNAEVEQFF. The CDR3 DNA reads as TGTGCCAGCAGCTTAAATGCCGAAGTTGAGCAGTTCTTC.

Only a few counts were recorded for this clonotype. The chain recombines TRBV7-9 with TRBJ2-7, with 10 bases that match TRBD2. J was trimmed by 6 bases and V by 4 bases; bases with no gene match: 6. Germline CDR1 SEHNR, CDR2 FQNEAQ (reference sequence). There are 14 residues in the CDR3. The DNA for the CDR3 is TGTGCCAGCAGCTCTAGCGGGAGAATTTCCGAGCAGTACTTC. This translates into CASSSSGRISEQYF. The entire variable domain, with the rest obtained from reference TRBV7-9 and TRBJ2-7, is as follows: DTGVSQNPRHKITKRGQNVTFRCDPISEHNRLYWYRQTLGQGPEFLTYFQNEAQLEKSRLLSDRFSAERPKGSFSTLEIQRTEQGDSAMYLCASSSSGRISEQYFGPGTRLTVT.

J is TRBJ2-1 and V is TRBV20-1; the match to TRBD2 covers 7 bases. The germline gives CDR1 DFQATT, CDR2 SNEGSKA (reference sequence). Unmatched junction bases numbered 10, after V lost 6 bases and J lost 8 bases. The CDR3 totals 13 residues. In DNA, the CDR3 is TGCAGTGCCAGGGAGGGCCCGTCCCATGAGCAGTTCTTC. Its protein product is CSAREGPSHEQFF.

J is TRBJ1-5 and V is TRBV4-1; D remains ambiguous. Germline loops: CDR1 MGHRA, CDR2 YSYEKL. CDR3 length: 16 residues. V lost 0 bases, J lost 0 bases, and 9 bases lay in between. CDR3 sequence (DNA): TGCGCCAGCAGCCAAGATCCCCTTAGTAGCAATCAGCCCCAGCATTTT. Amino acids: CASSQDPLSSNQPQHF.

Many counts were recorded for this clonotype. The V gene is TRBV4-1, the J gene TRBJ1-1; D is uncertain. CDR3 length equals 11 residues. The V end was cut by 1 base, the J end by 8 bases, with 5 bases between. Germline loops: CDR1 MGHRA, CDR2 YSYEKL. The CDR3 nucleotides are TGCGCCAGCAGCCAAGGAGGGGAAGCTTTCTTT. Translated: CASSQGGEAFF.

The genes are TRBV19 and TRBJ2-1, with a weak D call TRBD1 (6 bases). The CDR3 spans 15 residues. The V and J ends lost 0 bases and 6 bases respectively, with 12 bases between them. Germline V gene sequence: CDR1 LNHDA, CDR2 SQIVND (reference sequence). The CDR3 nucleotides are TGTGCCAGTAGTATAGACAGGGGCCGCTTCAATGAGCAGTTCTTC. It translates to CASSIDRGRFNEQFF.

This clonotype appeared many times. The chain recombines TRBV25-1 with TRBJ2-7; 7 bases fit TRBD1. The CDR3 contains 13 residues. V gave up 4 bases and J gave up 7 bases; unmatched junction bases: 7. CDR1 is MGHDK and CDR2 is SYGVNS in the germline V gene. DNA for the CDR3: TGTGCCAGCAGTGTTCTCACAGGGGATGAGCAGTACTTC. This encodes CASSVLTGDEQYF.

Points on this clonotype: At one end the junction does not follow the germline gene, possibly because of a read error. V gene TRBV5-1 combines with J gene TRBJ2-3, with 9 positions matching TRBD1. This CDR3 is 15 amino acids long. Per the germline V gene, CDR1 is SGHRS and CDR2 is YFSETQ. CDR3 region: CASSLGQGSTDTQYF. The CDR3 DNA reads TGCGCCAGCAGTTTGGGACAGGGCAGCACAGATACGCAGTATTTT.

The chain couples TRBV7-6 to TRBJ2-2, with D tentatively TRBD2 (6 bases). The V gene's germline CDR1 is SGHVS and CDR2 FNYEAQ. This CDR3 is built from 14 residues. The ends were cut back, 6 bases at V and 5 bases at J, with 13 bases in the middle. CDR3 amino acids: CASRPGLETGELFF. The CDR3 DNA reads TGTGCCAGCAGACCGGGACTCGAGACCGGGGAGCTGTTTTTT.

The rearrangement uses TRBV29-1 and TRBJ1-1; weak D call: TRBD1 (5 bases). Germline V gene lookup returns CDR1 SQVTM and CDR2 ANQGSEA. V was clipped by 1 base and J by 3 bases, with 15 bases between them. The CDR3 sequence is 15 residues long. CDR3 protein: CSVEGVPGNYTEAFF. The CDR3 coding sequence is TGCAGCGTTGAAGGGGTTCCAGGGAATTACACTGAAGCTTTCTTT.

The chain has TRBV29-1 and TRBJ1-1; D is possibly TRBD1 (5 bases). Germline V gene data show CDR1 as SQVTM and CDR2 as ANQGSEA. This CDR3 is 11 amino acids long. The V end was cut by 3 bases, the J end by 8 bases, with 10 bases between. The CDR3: CSVEKGPEAFF. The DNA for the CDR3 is TGCAGCGTTGAGAAGGGACCCGAAGCTTTCTTT.

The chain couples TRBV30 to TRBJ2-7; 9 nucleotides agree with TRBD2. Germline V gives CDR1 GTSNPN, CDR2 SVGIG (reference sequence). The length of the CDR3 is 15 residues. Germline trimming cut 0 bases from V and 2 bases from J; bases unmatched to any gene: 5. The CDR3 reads CAWSVSSGEPYEQYF. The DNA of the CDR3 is TGTGCCTGGAGTGTATCTAGCGGGGAGCCCTACGAGCAGTACTTC.

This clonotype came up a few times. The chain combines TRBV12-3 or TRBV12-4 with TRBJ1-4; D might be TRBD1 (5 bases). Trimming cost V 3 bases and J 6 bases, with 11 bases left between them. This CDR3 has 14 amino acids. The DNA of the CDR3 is TGTGCCAGCAGTTTTGGGGCAGGCGATGAAAAACTGTTTTTT. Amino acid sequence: CASSFGAGDEKLFF.

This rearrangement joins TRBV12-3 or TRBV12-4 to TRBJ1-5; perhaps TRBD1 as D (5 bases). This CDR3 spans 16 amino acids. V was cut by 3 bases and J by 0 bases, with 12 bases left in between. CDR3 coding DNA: TGTGCCAGCAGTTTGGGGGGACCGTCTAGCAATCAGCCCCAGCATTTT. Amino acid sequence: CASSLGGPSSNQPQHF.

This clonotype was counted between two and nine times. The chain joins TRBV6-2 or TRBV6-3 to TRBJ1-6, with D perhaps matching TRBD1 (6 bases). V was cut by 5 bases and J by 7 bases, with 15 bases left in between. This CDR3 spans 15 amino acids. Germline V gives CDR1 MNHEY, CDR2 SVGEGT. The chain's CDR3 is CASSPVRGSNSPLHF. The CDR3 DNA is TGTGCCAGCAGTCCCGTCAGGGGATCGAATTCACCCCTCCACTTT.

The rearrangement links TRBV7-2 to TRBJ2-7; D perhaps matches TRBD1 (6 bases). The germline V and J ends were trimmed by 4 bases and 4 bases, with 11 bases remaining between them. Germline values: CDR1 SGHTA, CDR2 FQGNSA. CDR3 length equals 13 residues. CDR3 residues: CASSSFQGYEQYF. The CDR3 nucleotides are TGTGCCAGCAGCTCCTTTCAGGGGTACGAGCAGTACTTC.

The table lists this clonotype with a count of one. CDR3 sequence (DNA): TGCGCCAGCAGCCCCACAGGGGGAGTCTACGAGCAGTACTTC. This gives the protein CASSPTGGVYEQYF. The genes are TRBV4-3 and TRBJ2-7; TRBD1 matches at 8 bases. V gave up 4 bases and J gave up 3 bases; unmatched junction bases: 5. Germline loops: CDR1 LGHNA, CDR2 YSLEER. The CDR3 has 14 residues.

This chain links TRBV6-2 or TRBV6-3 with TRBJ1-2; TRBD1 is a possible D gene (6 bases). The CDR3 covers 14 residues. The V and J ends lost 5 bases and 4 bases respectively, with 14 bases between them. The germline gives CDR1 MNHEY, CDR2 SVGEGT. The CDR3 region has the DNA TGTGCCAGCAGTCTAACAGGGTTTCCCTATGGCTACACCTTC. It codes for CASSLTGFPYGYTF.

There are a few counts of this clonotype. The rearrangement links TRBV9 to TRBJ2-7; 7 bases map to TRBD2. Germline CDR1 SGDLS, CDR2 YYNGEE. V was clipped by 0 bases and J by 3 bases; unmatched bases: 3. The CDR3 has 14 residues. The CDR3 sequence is CASSVASGDYEQYF. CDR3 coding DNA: TGTGCCAGCAGCGTAGCCAGCGGGGACTACGAGCAGTACTTC.

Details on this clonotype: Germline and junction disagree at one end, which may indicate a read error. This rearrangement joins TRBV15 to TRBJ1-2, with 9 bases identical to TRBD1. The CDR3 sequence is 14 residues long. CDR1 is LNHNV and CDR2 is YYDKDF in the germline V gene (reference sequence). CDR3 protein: CATRDRESDYGYTF. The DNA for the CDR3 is TGTGCGACCAGGGACAGGGAGAGTGACTATGGCTACACCTTC.